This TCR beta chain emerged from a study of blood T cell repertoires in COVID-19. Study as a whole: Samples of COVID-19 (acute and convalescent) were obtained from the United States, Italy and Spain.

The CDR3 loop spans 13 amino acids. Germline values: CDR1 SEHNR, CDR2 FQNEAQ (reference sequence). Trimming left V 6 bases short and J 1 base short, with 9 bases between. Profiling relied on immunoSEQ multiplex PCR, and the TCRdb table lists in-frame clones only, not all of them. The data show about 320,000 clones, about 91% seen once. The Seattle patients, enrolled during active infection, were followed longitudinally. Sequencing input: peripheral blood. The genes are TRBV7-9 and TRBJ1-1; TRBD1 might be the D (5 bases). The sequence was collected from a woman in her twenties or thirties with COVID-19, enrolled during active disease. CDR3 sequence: CASSPGQNTEAFF. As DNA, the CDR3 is TGTGCCAGCAGTCCTGGACAGAACACTGAAGCTTTCTTT.